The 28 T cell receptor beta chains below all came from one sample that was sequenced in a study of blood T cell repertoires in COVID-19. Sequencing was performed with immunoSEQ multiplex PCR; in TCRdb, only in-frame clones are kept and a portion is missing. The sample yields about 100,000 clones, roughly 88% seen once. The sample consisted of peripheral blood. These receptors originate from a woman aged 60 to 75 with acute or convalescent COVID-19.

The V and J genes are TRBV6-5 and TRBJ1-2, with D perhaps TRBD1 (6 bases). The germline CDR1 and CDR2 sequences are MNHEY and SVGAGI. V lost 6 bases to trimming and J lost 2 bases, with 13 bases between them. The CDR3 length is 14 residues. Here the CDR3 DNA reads TGTGCCAGCAGCGCCGGGGGGCAAAACTATGGCTACACCTTC. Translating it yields CASSAGGQNYGYTF.

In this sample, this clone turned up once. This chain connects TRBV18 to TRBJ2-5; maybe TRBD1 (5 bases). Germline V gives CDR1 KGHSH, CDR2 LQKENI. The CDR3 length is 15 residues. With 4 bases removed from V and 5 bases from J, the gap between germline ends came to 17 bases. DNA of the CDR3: TGTGCCAGCTCACTAGGGTTACAGGCCTCGGAGACCCAGTACTTC. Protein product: CASSLGLQASETQYF.

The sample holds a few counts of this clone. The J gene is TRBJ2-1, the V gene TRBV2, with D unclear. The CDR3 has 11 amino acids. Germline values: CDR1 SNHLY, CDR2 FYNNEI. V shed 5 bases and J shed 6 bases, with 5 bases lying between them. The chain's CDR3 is CASSRANEQFF. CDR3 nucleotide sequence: TGTGCCAGCAGTAGAGCCAATGAGCAGTTCTTC.

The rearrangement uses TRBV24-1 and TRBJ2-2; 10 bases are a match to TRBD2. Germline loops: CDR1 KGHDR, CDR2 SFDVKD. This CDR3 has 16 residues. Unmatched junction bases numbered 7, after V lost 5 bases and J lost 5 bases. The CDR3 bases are TGTGCCACCAGTGCCCTGACTAGCGGGTCGACCGGGGAGCTGTTTTTT. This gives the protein CATSALTSGSTGELFF.

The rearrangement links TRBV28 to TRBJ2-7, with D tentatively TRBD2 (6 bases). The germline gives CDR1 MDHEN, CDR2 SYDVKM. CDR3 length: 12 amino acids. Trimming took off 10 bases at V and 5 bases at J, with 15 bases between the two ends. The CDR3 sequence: CATTGSRNEQYF. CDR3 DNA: TGTGCCACTACCGGGAGCAGGAACGAGCAGTACTTC.

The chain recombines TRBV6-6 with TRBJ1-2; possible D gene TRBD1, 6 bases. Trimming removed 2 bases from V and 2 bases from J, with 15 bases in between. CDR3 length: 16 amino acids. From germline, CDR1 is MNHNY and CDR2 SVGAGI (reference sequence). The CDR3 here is CASSYRDIGQNYGYTF. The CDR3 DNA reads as TGTGCCAGCAGTTACAGGGATATCGGACAGAACTATGGCTACACCTTC.

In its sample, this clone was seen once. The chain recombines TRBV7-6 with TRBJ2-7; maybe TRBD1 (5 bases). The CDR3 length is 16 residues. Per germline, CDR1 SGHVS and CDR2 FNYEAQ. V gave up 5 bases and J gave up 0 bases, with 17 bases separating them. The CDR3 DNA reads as TGTGCCAGCAGCAGCTCAGGGAACCCCCTCTCCTACGAGCAGTACGTC. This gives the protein CASSSSGNPLSYEQYV.

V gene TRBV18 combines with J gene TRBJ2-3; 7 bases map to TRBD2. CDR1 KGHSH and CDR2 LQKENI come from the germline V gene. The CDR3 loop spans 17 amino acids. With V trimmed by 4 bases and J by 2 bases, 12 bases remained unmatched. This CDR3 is CASSLKVAGPVTDTQYF. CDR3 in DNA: TGTGCCAGCTCACTCAAGGTAGCGGGCCCGGTCACAGATACGCAGTATTTT.

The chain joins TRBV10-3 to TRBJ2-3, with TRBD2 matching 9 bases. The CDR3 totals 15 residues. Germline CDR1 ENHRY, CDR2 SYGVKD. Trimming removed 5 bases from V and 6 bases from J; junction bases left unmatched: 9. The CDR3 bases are TGTGCCATCAGTTACGGGACTAGCCCTCCCGATACGCAGTATTTT. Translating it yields CAISYGTSPPDTQYF.

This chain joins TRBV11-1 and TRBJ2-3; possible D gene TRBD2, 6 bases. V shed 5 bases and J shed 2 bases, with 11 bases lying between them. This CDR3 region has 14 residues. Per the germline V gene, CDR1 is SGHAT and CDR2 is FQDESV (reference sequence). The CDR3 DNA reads TGTGCCAGCAGCCCGGGACTTTACACAGATACGCAGTATTTT. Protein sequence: CASSPGLYTDTQYF.

The CDR3 spells CASLSGDISYEQYF. The CDR3 DNA follows: TGTGCCAGCCTTAGCGGGGATATCTCCTACGAGCAGTACTTC. The chain recombines TRBV28 with TRBJ2-7; 8 bases line up with TRBD2. This CDR3 spans 14 amino acids. V was clipped by 8 bases and J by 0 bases; unmatched bases: 6. Germline V gene lookup returns CDR1 MDHEN and CDR2 SYDVKM.

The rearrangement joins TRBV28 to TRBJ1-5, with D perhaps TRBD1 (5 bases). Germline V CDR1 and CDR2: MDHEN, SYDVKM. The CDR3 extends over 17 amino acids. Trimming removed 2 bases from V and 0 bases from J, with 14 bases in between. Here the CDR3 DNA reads TGTGCCAGCAGTTTAGCTCGGACATCCTATAGCAATCAGCCCCAGCATTTT. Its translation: CASSLARTSYSNQPQHF.

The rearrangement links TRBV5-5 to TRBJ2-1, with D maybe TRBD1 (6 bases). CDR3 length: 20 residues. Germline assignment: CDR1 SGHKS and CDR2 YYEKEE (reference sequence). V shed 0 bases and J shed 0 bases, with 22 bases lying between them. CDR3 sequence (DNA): TGTGCCAGCAGCTTGGTCAGGGGCCTAATAGTTGGGAGCTCCTACAATGAGCAGTTCTTC. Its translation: CASSLVRGLIVGSSYNEQFF.

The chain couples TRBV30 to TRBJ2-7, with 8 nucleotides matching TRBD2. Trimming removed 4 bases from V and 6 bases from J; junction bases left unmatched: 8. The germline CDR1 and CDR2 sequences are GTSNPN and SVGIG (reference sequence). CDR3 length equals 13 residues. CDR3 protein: CAWTLNRGGEQYF. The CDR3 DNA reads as TGTGCCTGGACCCTTAACCGGGGGGGCGAGCAGTACTTC.

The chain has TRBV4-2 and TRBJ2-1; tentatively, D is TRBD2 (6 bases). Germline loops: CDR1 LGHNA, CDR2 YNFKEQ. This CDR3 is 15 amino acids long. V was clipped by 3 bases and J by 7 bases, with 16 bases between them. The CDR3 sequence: CASSQERAGRNEQFF. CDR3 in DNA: TGTGCCAGCAGCCAGGAGCGGGCGGGGCGAAATGAGCAGTTCTTC.

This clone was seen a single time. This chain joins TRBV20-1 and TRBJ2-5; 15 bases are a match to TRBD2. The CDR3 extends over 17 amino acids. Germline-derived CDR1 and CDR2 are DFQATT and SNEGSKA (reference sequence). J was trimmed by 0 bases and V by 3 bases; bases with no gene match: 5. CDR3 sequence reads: CSASGTSGGLYQETQYF. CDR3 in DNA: TGCAGTGCTAGTGGGACTAGCGGGGGGTTGTACCAAGAGACCCAGTACTTC.

The CDR3 nucleotides are TGCGCCAGCAGCTTATCCTGGACAGGTGCCTTTGAAGCTTTCTTT. Protein product: CASSLSWTGAFEAFF. This chain joins TRBV5-1 and TRBJ1-1; TRBD1 agrees at 7 bases. Germline V CDR1 and CDR2: SGHRS, YFSETQ. The CDR3 totals 15 residues. The J segment lost 7 bases and the V segment lost 2 bases, leaving 11 bases of the junction unmatched.

In DNA, the CDR3 is TGCGCCAGCAGCCACGGGCACAGGGATGACACTGAAGCTTTCTTT. Residues: CASSHGHRDDTEAFF. The gene calls are TRBV5-1 and TRBJ1-1, with a possible D match to TRBD1 (6 bases). The CDR3 loop spans 15 amino acids. V lost 4 bases and J lost 3, with 16 bases in between. Germline V gene data show CDR1 as SGHRS and CDR2 as YFSETQ.

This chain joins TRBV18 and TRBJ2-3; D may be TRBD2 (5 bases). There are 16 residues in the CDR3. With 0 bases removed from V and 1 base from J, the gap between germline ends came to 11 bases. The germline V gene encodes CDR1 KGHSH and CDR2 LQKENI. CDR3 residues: CASSPPDSRGTDTQYF. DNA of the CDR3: TGTGCCAGCTCACCACCGGACTCTCGGGGCACAGATACGCAGTATTTT.

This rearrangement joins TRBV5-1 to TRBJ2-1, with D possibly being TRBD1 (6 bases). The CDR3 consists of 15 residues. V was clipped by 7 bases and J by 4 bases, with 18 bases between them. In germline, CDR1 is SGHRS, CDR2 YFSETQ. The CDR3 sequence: CASRSDRSLYNEQFF. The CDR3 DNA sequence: TGCGCCAGCCGATCCGACAGGAGTCTATACAATGAGCAGTTCTTC.

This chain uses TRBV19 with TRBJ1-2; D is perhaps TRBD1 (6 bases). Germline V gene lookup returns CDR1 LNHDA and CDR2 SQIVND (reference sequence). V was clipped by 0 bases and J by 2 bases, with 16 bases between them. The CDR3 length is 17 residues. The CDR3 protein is CASSIERAGGQNYGYTF. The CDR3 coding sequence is TGTGCCAGTAGTATAGAGAGAGCGGGAGGACAGAACTATGGCTACACCTTC.

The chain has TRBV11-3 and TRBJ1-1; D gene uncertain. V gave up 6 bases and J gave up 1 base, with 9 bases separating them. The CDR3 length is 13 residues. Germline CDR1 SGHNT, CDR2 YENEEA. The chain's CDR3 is CASRPNANTEAFF. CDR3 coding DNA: TGTGCCAGCAGACCTAACGCGAACACTGAAGCTTTCTTT.

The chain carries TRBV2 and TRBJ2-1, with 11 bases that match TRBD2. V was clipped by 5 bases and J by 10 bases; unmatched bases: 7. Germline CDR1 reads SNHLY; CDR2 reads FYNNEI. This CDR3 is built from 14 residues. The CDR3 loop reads CASSLAGGLIEQFF. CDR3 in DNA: TGTGCCAGCAGTCTAGCGGGGGGACTTATAGAGCAGTTCTTC.

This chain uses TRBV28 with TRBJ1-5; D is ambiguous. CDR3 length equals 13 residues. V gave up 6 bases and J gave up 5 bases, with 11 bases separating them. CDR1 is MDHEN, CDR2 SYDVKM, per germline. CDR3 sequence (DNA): TGTGCCAGCAGAACGGGGTGGGATCAGCCCCAGCATTTT. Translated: CASRTGWDQPQHF. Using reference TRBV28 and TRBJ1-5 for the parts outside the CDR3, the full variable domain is DVKVTQSSRYLVKRTGEKVFLECVQDMDHENMFWYRQDPGLGLRLIYFSYDVKMKEKGDIPEGYSVSREKKERFSLILESASTNQTSMYLCASRTGWDQPQHFGDGTRLSIL.

CDR3 residues: CASSPGTGDEQFF. The CDR3 DNA is TGCGCCAGCAGCCCTGGGACAGGGGATGAGCAGTTCTTC. J is TRBJ2-1 and V is TRBV5-1; 10 bases fit TRBD1. Germline V gene data show CDR1 as SGHRS and CDR2 as YFSETQ. The V and J ends lost 4 bases and 8 bases, in that order; junction bases with no gene match: 3. The CDR3 has 13 amino acids. Filled out from reference TRBV5-1 and TRBJ2-1, the complete variable domain reads KAGVTQTPRYLIKTRGQQVTLSCSPISGHRSVSWYQQTPGQGLQFLFEYFSETQRNKGNFPGRFSGRQFSNSRSEMNVSTLELGDSALYLCASSPGTGDEQFFGPGTRLTVL.

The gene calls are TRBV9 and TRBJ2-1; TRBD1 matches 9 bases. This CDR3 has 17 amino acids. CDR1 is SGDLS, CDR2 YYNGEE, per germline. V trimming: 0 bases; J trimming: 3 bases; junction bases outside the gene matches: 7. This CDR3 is CASSVGGDRVYYNEQFF. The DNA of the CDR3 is TGTGCCAGCAGCGTAGGGGGGGACAGGGTTTACTACAATGAGCAGTTCTTC.

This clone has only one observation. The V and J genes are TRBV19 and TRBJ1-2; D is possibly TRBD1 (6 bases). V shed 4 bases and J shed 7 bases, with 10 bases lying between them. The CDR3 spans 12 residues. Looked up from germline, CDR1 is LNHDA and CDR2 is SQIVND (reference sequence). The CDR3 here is CASSNRDSGYTF. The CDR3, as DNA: TGTGCCAGTAGTAACAGGGATTCTGGCTACACCTTC.

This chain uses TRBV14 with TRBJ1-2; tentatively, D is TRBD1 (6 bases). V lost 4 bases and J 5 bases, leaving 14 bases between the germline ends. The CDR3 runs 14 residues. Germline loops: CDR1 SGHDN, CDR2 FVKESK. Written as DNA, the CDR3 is TGTGCCAGCAGCCCCGTCGGGGGGGCGTATGGCTACACCTTC. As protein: CASSPVGGAYGYTF.